One sample yielded the 22 T cell receptor beta chains listed below, sequenced in a study of T cell responses to AZD1222 COVID-19 vaccine. The repertoire was sequenced with immunoSEQ multiplex PCR; TCRdb's copy has only in-frame clones and lacks some. Of approximately 130,000 clones listed, 65% to 90% are singletons. The sequences come from peripheral blood, collected 28 days after the second AZD1222 dose. These receptors originate from an adult who received the AZD1222 COVID-19 vaccine.

As concerns this clone: Given the absence of the conserved phenylalanine or tryptophan at the CDR3 end, a read error is likely. No DNA is shown, since the ends of the CDR3 on it are uncertain; the CDR3 is the one TCRdb lists. The chain has TRBV6-6 and TRBJ2-7; TRBD1, the table's D call, lacks a check against the DNA. CDR1 is MNHNY and CDR2 is SVGAGI in the germline V gene (reference sequence). The CDR3 totals 12 residues, both ends included. CDR3 in amino acids: CASSLGGRLIAL.

The chain uses TRBV6-5 and TRBJ1-6; D call uncertain. The CDR3 is 13 amino acids. CDR1 is MNHEY, CDR2 SVGAGI, per germline. Trimming stripped 2 bases from V and 9 bases from J, with 8 bases between. CDR3 sequence reads: CASSYTTSSPLHF. The CDR3 nucleotides read TGTGCCAGCAGTTACACGACATCTTCACCCCTCCACTTT.

The table lists this clone with a count of one. The J gene is TRBJ2-7, the V gene TRBV27; no definite D call. V dropped 6 bases and J dropped 2 bases, with 11 bases sitting between them. CDR1 and CDR2 from the germline V gene are MNHEY and SMNVEV (reference sequence). CDR3 size: 13 residues. This CDR3 is CASSLDIAYEQYF. CDR3 sequence (DNA): TGTGCCAGCAGCCTCGACATAGCCTACGAGCAGTACTTC.

The chain couples TRBV7-2 to TRBJ1-3; D possibly corresponds to TRBD1 (5 bases). The V end was cut by 8 bases, the J end by 8 bases, with 16 bases between. CDR1 is SGHTA, CDR2 FQGNSA, per germline. This CDR3 is 13 amino acids long. CDR3 in DNA: TGTGCCAGCGCCCGTGGGGACGGGGACACCATATATTTT. Its translation: CASARGDGDTIYF.

This clone showed up just a few times. The V and J genes are TRBV11-2 and TRBJ2-7; D unresolved. This CDR3 is built from 15 residues. The ends were cut back, 1 base at V and 1 base at J, with 11 bases in the middle. In germline, CDR1 is SGHAT, CDR2 FQNNGV. CDR3 loop: CASSLGLLVSYEQYF. As DNA, the CDR3 is TGTGCCAGCAGCTTAGGCCTTTTGGTATCCTACGAGCAGTACTTC.

The chain links TRBV10-1 to TRBJ2-7; D is ambiguous. Trimming removed 5 bases from V and 6 bases from J, with 17 bases in between. CDR1 is WNHNN and CDR2 is SYGVQD in the germline V gene (reference sequence). The CDR3 loop spans 14 amino acids. The chain's CDR3 is CASSPSPGGREQYF. Written as DNA, the CDR3 is TGCGCCAGCAGTCCCTCCCCGGGTGGTCGCGAGCAGTACTTC.

The chain couples TRBV6-6 to TRBJ1-5, with D uncertain. This CDR3 spans 14 amino acids. The germline V gene encodes CDR1 MNHNY and CDR2 SVGAGI (reference sequence). Deletions cut 5 bases from V and 1 base from J, with 9 bases between. The chain's CDR3 is CASSIQGSNQPQHF. CDR3 nucleotide sequence: TGTGCCAGCAGTATACAAGGGAGCAATCAGCCCCAGCATTTT.

This chain joins TRBV6-2 or TRBV6-3 and TRBJ2-1, with TRBD2 identical over 9 bases. Germline V gene lookup returns CDR1 MNHEY and CDR2 SVGEGT. The CDR3 sequence is 16 residues long. Unmatched junction bases numbered 7, after V lost 2 bases and J lost 5 bases. The CDR3 loop is CASSYGPAGGNNEQFF. The CDR3 bases are TGTGCCAGCAGTTACGGTCCGGCGGGGGGGAACAATGAGCAGTTCTTC.

J is TRBJ1-1 and V is TRBV5-5; D is ambiguous. Trimming took off 0 bases at V and 4 bases at J, with 13 bases between the two ends. Germline lookup yields CDR1 SGHKS and CDR2 YYEKEE (reference sequence). The CDR3 totals 15 residues. The chain's CDR3 is CASSLEGTFLTEAFF. CDR3 DNA: TGTGCCAGCAGCTTGGAAGGCACTTTCCTCACTGAAGCTTTCTTT.

In DNA form, the CDR3 reads TGTGCCACCAGTGATTCCCTTGACAGTAGCAATCAGCCCCAGCATTTT. It yields the protein CATSDSLDSSNQPQHF. This chain connects TRBV24-1 to TRBJ1-5; tentatively, D is TRBD1 (5 bases). The CDR3 runs to 16 residues. Germline CDR1 reads KGHDR; CDR2 reads SFDVKD. V was shortened by 2 bases and J by 0 bases, with 10 bases between the two germline ends.

The rearrangement links TRBV20-1 to TRBJ1-6, with 8 bases that match TRBD1. Germline lookup yields CDR1 DFQATT and CDR2 SNEGSKA (reference sequence). The CDR3 extends over 11 amino acids. The V and J ends lost 6 bases and 10 bases, in that order; junction bases with no gene match: 2. This CDR3 is CSAPGGSPLHF. The CDR3 DNA follows: TGCAGTGCCCCAGGGGGCTCACCCCTCCACTTT.

The chain employs TRBV7-2 and TRBJ2-7, with 9 bases that match TRBD1. This CDR3 is built from 18 residues. With V trimmed by 1 base and J by 3 bases, 13 bases remained unmatched. From germline, CDR1 is SGHTA and CDR2 FQGNSA. CDR3 DNA: TGTGCCAGCAGCTTAGAGGGGGGGACAGGGAGCCCCCTCTACGAGCAGTACTTC. Translated: CASSLEGGTGSPLYEQYF.

V gene TRBV5-5 combines with J gene TRBJ1-2; D may be TRBD1 (5 bases). Between the trimmed V and J ends, which lost 1 base and 2 bases, there was a span of 12 bases. Germline V lookup: CDR1 SGHKS, CDR2 YYEKEE (reference sequence). The CDR3 spans 15 residues. This CDR3 is CASSLSGGTNYGYTF. DNA of the CDR3: TGTGCCAGCAGCTTGAGTGGGGGGACCAACTATGGCTACACCTTC.

The rearrangement joins TRBV4-3 to TRBJ1-4, with 11 bases fitting TRBD1. The CDR3 has 16 residues. With 1 base clipped from V and 8 bases from J, the junction kept 6 bases outside the gene matches. The germline V gene encodes CDR1 LGHNA and CDR2 YSLEER. The CDR3 DNA follows: TGCGCCAGCAGCCAAGGCGCTGGACAGGGGGCCGAAAAACTGTTTTTT. It yields the protein CASSQGAGQGAEKLFF.

This chain links TRBV11-2 with TRBJ2-1, with D unresolved. The CDR3 sequence is 14 residues long. Germline CDR1 and CDR2: SGHAT and FQNNGV. V gave up 1 base and J gave up 1 base, with 5 bases separating them. The CDR3 DNA is TGTGCCAGCAGCTTAGCCAGTTCCTACAATGAGCAGTTCTTC. Translating gives CASSLASSYNEQFF.

V and J are TRBV7-8 and TRBJ2-1; D tentatively fits TRBD1 or TRBD2 (5 bases each). The CDR3 loop spans 14 amino acids. The V gene's germline CDR1 is SGHVS and CDR2 FQNEAQ. V was trimmed by 5 bases and J by 7 bases, leaving 15 bases between them. This chain's CDR3 is CASSARDWGNEQFF. The CDR3, as DNA: TGTGCCAGCAGCGCCAGGGATTGGGGGAATGAGCAGTTCTTC.

The rearrangement uses TRBV5-6 and TRBJ2-3, with 9 bases that match TRBD1. V trimming: 2 bases; J trimming: 2 bases; junction bases outside the gene matches: 3. CDR1 is SGHDT, CDR2 YYEEEE, per germline. This CDR3 region has 15 residues. The CDR3 sequence: CASSFRDRVTDTQYF. DNA of the CDR3: TGTGCCAGCAGCTTCCGGGACAGGGTCACAGATACGCAGTATTTT. The variable domain in full, completed from reference TRBV5-6 and TRBJ2-3, reads DAGVTQSPTHLIKTRGQQVTLRCSPKSGHDTVSWYQQALGQGPQFIFQYYEEEERQRGNFPDRFSGHQFPNYSSELNVNALLLGDSALYLCASSFRDRVTDTQYFGPGTRLTVL.

The gene calls are TRBV13 and TRBJ1-2; D not certain. Germline V gives CDR1 PRHDT, CDR2 FYEKMQ (reference sequence). The CDR3 is 15 amino acids. The germline V and J ends were trimmed by 4 bases and 4 bases, with 16 bases remaining between them. The CDR3 DNA reads as TGTGCCAGCAGCTCCCCGGCAGGCGGAATCTATGGCTACACCTTC. It is translated as CASSSPAGGIYGYTF.

This chain connects TRBV9 to TRBJ2-2; TRBD2 aligns across 7 bases. Germline trimming cut 1 base from V and 3 bases from J; bases unmatched to any gene: 6. The germline V gene has CDR1 SGDLS and CDR2 YYNGEE. The CDR3 spans 16 residues. This chain's CDR3 is CASSVFPAGDTGELFF. The CDR3 DNA is TGTGCCAGCAGCGTATTTCCGGCGGGGGACACCGGGGAGCTGTTTTTT.

This chain connects TRBV10-3 to TRBJ1-2; D might be TRBD1 (5 bases). The germline V and J ends were trimmed by 5 bases and 2 bases, with 12 bases remaining between them. The CDR3 is 14 residues long. The germline V gene has CDR1 ENHRY and CDR2 SYGVKD. This CDR3 reads CAISTFGGNYGYTF. The DNA of the CDR3 is TGTGCCATCAGTACCTTCGGGGGGAACTATGGCTACACCTTC.

The V and J genes are TRBV7-3 and TRBJ1-2; the D gene is possibly TRBD1 (5 bases). V was clipped by 5 bases and J by 3 bases, with 10 bases between them. CDR3 length: 13 amino acids. CDR1 and CDR2 (germline): SGHTA, FQGTGA. DNA for the CDR3: TGTGCCAGCAGCCTTGGGACGGACTATGGCTACACCTTC. Translating it yields CASSLGTDYGYTF.

In DNA, the CDR3 is TGTGCCAGCAGCTTAGATTCCCTCCCTAGACAGGGGGGTGATTCACCCCTCCACTTT. Translated, it gives CASSLDSLPRQGGDSPLHF. This rearrangement joins TRBV7-2 to TRBJ1-6, with 9 bases fitting TRBD1. CDR1 is SGHTA, CDR2 FQGNSA, per germline. V lost 1 base, J lost 8 bases, and 15 bases stayed unmatched. CDR3 length: 19 amino acids.